The 19 T cell receptor beta chains in this list originate from one sample, sequenced in a study of T and B cells in COVID-19 patients. From blood, about 220-500 ng of genomic DNA served as TRB template. Multiplex PCR with BIOMED2 TRB-A/B primer pools amplified TRB rearrangements. Each CDR3 protein gets one entry after TCRdb re-called the multiplex PCR reads with MiXCR. The table shows more than 11,000 distinct CDR3 sequences, with roughly 30% occurring only once. Material for sequencing was blood. The source of these receptors is a human donor who had recovered from COVID-19.

The V call is TRBV28, the J call TRBJ1-6; D uncertain. The CDR3 sequence is 14 residues long. Germline V gene data show CDR1 as MDHEN and CDR2 as SYDVKM. Trimming shortened V by 6 bases and J by 1 base, and 7 bases separated the two germline ends. CDR3 in DNA: TGTGCCAGCAGAGGGAGGTCCTATAATTCACCCCTCCACTTT. It is translated as CASRGRSYNSPLHF.

In this sample, this clonotype turned up many times. DNA for the CDR3: TGTGCCAGCAGTTTCTCCACTGGGAGACAGGGCTACGAGCAGTACTTC. Residues: CASSFSTGRQGYEQYF. V and J are TRBV6-6 and TRBJ2-7; 7 nucleotides line up with TRBD1. Germline values: CDR1 MNHNY, CDR2 SVGAGI (reference sequence). J lost 3 bases, V lost 4 bases, and 12 bases had no gene match. The CDR3 sequence is 16 residues long.

This chain uses TRBV12-3 or TRBV12-4 with TRBJ2-7, with 9 bases matching TRBD1. V was clipped by 8 bases and J by 1 base; unmatched bases: 6. CDR3 length: 14 amino acids. The DNA for the CDR3 is TGTGCCAGCCAGATACAGGGGGCTTCCTACGAGCAGTACTTC. Translated, it gives CASQIQGASYEQYF.

The CDR3 region has the DNA TGTGCCAGCAGTTTGAGTAGATGGGGGTACGAGCAGTACTTC. This translates into CASSLSRWGYEQYF. The chain combines TRBV12-3 or TRBV12-4 with TRBJ2-7; D assignment may be TRBD1 or TRBD2 (5 bases each). Trimming took off 3 bases at V and 4 bases at J, with 13 bases between the two ends. The CDR3 loop spans 14 amino acids.

This clonotype is classed as medium-sized. The J gene is TRBJ2-1, the V gene TRBV27; TRBD1 agrees at 9 bases. Germline CDR1 MNHEY, CDR2 SMNVEV (reference sequence). V lost 4 bases to trimming and J lost 12 bases; unmatched junction nucleotides: 10. The CDR3 extends over 14 amino acids. The CDR3 DNA follows: TGTGCCAGCAGTTCCCCCTACCGACAGGGGGGGCAGTTCTTC. Encoded protein: CASSSPYRQGGQFF.

This clonotype was recorded a few times. CDR3 region: CSARLARTNTGELFF. In DNA form, the CDR3 reads TGCAGTGCTAGACTCGCCCGAACTAACACCGGGGAGCTGTTTTTT. The chain is built from TRBV20-1 and TRBJ2-2; D is unclear. The length of the CDR3 is 15 residues. In germline, CDR1 is DFQATT, CDR2 SNEGSKA (reference sequence). V dropped 2 bases and J dropped 2 bases, with 12 bases sitting between them.

The J gene is TRBJ2-5, the V gene TRBV29-1; TRBD1 agrees at 10 bases. Germline V gene lookup returns CDR1 SQVTM and CDR2 ANQGSEA. Trimming took 7 bases from V and 3 from J; bases not matched to a gene: 8. The CDR3 contains 14 residues. CDR3 DNA sequence: TGCAGCGCCCGCCATGGGACAGGGGAAGAGACCCAGTACTTC. This encodes CSARHGTGEETQYF. Full variable domain (missing parts from reference TRBV29-1 and TRBJ2-5): SAVISQKPSRDICQRGTSLTIQCQVDSQVTMMFWYRQQPGQSLTLIATANQGSEATYESGFVIDKFPISRPNLTFSTLTVSNMSPEDSSIYLCSARHGTGEETQYFGPGTRLLVL.

This chain uses TRBV19 with TRBJ1-2, with 9 bases fitting TRBD1. The CDR3 is 13 residues long. V was clipped by 10 bases and J by 4 bases; unmatched bases: 7. The germline CDR1 and CDR2 sequences are LNHDA and SQIVND (reference sequence). The CDR3 DNA reads TGTGCCAACCCCGGACAGGGGATCTATGGCTACACCTTC. Its protein product is CANPGQGIYGYTF.

Sample share makes this clonotype medium-sized. In DNA, the CDR3 is TGTGCCAGCAGTTACCACCACTCCAGGACAGGGGGTATCGGGGAGCTGTTTTTT. It translates to CASSYHHSRTGGIGELFF. The rearrangement links TRBV6-5 to TRBJ2-2, with 10 positions matching TRBD1. The germline gives CDR1 MNHEY, CDR2 SVGAGI. This CDR3 region has 18 residues. V lost 2 bases to trimming and J lost 7 bases; unmatched junction nucleotides: 13.

The chain combines TRBV5-1 with TRBJ2-7; D may be TRBD1 (5 bases). CDR1 is SGHRS, CDR2 YFSETQ, per germline. The CDR3 is 14 residues long. Deletions cut 4 bases from V and 2 bases from J, with 13 bases between. The CDR3, as DNA: TGCGCCAGCAGCGTAATCCCGGACACCTACGAGCAGTACTTC. Its protein product is CASSVIPDTYEQYF.

By sample fraction, this clonotype is medium-sized. The chain carries TRBV29-1 and TRBJ2-1, with D possibly being TRBD2 (5 bases). The germline V and J ends were trimmed by 7 bases and 2 bases, with 9 bases remaining between them. The CDR3 is made up of 12 amino acids. The V gene's germline CDR1 is SQVTM and CDR2 ANQGSEA. DNA of the CDR3: TGCAGCGGGGAGCGTACCTACAATGAGCAGTTCTTC. Protein: CSGERTYNEQFF.

J is TRBJ1-4 and V is TRBV18; D is unclear. In germline, CDR1 is KGHSH, CDR2 LQKENI. V dropped 0 bases and J dropped 4 bases, with 15 bases sitting between them. CDR3 length: 17 amino acids. The chain's CDR3 is CASSPPGFLAGNEKLFF. CDR3 bases: TGTGCCAGCTCACCACCGGGGTTTTTGGCGGGTAATGAAAAACTGTTTTTT. Looking up the rest from reference TRBV18 and TRBJ1-4 gives the full variable domain: NAGVMQNPRHLVRRRGQEARLRCSPMKGHSHVYWYRQLPEEGLKFMVYLQKENIIDESGMPKERFSAEFPKEGPSILRIQQVVRGDSAAYFCASSPPGFLAGNEKLFFGSGTQLSVL.

Worth noting for this clonotype: Because the CDR3 is missing its conserved closing phenylalanine or tryptophan, this is likely a read error. The chain has TRBV6-5 and TRBJ2-7; 7 bases are shared with TRBD2. The CDR3 runs 15 residues. The germline V gene has CDR1 MNHEY and CDR2 SVGAGI. With V trimmed by 6 bases and J by 3 bases, 11 bases remained unmatched. CDR3 protein: CASRTTSVSFYEQYS. The CDR3 DNA is TGTGCCAGCAGAACTACTAGCGTGAGCTTCTACGAGCAGTACTCC.

In this sample, this clonotype is medium-sized. V usage is TRBV12-3 or TRBV12-4 and J usage is TRBJ2-1; the D gene is possibly TRBD1 (6 bases). The CDR3 has 15 amino acids. V was shortened by 4 bases and J by 3 bases, with 13 bases between the two germline ends. The CDR3: CASSSARTVYNEQFF. The CDR3 region has the DNA TGTGCCAGCAGTTCGGCCAGGACAGTCTACAATGAGCAGTTCTTC.

There are many counts of this clonotype. The J gene is TRBJ2-1, the V gene TRBV20-1, with 9 bases that match TRBD2. Germline assignment: CDR1 DFQATT and CDR2 SNEGSKA (reference sequence). J gave up 7 bases and V 0 bases, and 13 bases lay outside the gene matches. This CDR3 has 17 residues. The CDR3 nucleotides are TGCAGTGCTAGAGATTCCGATCCCGTCGGACTAGCGAATGAGCAGTTCTTC. Translated: CSARDSDPVGLANEQFF.

This clonotype has a count of ten or more. The chain uses TRBV12-3 or TRBV12-4 and TRBJ2-1; the D call may be TRBD1 or TRBD2 (6 bases each). The CDR3 is 14 residues long. Trimming took off 4 bases at V and 4 bases at J, with 11 bases between the two ends. This CDR3 is CASSSGATYNEQFF. CDR3 DNA sequence: TGTGCCAGCAGTTCGGGGGCGACATACAATGAGCAGTTCTTC.

About this clonotype: Possible read error: a much larger clone is one base away. V and J are TRBV6-1 and TRBJ1-5, with no clear D. CDR1 MNHNS and CDR2 SASEGT come from the germline V gene. Trimming stripped 6 bases from V and 4 bases from J, with 13 bases between. The CDR3 contains 14 residues. The CDR3 loop is CASSNGGKNQPQHF. CDR3 DNA sequence: TGTGCCAGCAGCAATGGCGGGAAAAATCAGCCCCAGCATTTT.

This clonotype ranks as medium-sized. The chain links TRBV19 to TRBJ1-4, with TRBD1 matching over 9 bases. V gave up 8 bases and J gave up 8 bases; unmatched junction bases: 6. CDR3 length: 13 residues. The germline gives CDR1 LNHDA, CDR2 SQIVND (reference sequence). As DNA, the CDR3 is TGTGCCAGTGGGGGACAGGGAAAGGAAAAACTGTTTTTT. Protein sequence: CASGGQGKEKLFF.

V and J are TRBV2 and TRBJ2-2; D remains ambiguous. The germline V gene encodes CDR1 SNHLY and CDR2 FYNNEI. The CDR3 covers 15 residues. V lost 1 base to trimming and J lost 3 bases, with 9 bases between them. In DNA form, the CDR3 reads TGTGCCAGCAGTGAAGGGCCTGACGACACCGGGGAGCTGTTTTTT. This sequence encodes CASSEGPDDTGELFF.